This is a list of T cell receptor beta chains from one sample in a study of long-term antiretroviral therapy in people with HIV. The repertoire was sequenced with immunoSEQ multiplex PCR; TCRdb's copy has only in-frame clones and lacks some. The table shows 20,000 to 25,000 clones, with 88% occurring only once. Sequences were derived from unsorted PBMCs, sampled 2.3 years after starting antiretroviral therapy. Receptor source: a man aged 60 to 69 with HIV. The CDR3 runs from the conserved cysteine through the conserved F or W. Fields, in order: D gene, J gene, clone size, V gene, CDR3 DNA, CDR3 protein. A D gene is named only where the DNA matches it firmly. Rows may omit the clone size; those that give it use once, few, many or a size class.

d_call: NA; j_call: TRBJ1-2; clone_size: NA; v_call: TRBV12-5; cdr3_nt: TGTGCTAGTGGTTCGACCCCTCTCGGGCAGAAACCTCCTAACTATGGCTACACCTTC; cdr3_aa: CASGSTPLGQKPPNYGYTF
d_call: NA; j_call: TRBJ2-7; clone_size: NA; v_call: TRBV25-1; cdr3_nt: TGTGCCAGCAGGGGGTTAAGCTACGAGCAGTACTTC; cdr3_aa: CASRGLSYEQYF
d_call: NA; j_call: TRBJ2-7; clone_size: NA; v_call: TRBV14; cdr3_nt: TGTGCCAGCAGCCAAGTAGTTTCAGGCCTTGGCGAGCAGTACTTC; cdr3_aa: CASSQVVSGLGEQYF
d_call: NA; j_call: TRBJ1-6; clone_size: NA; v_call: TRBV6-6; cdr3_nt: TGTGCCAGCAGGACCAATTCACCCCTCCACTTT; cdr3_aa: CASRTNSPLHF
d_call: NA; j_call: TRBJ2-2; clone_size: NA; v_call: TRBV21-1; cdr3_nt: TGTGCCAGCAACCCGGGGGTACTAGCGGGGGACGTCGGGGAGCTGTTTTTT; cdr3_aa: CASNPGVLAGDVGELFF
d_call: NA; j_call: TRBJ2-1; clone_size: NA; v_call: TRBV6-1; cdr3_nt: TGTGCCAGCAGGAACAGGGATTACAATGAGCAGTTCTTC; cdr3_aa: CASRNRDYNEQFF
d_call: NA; j_call: TRBJ1-3; clone_size: NA; v_call: TRBV7-9; cdr3_nt: TGTGCCAGCAGCTTAGGGTCGTCAACTGGAAACACCATATATTTT; cdr3_aa: CASSLGSSTGNTIYF
d_call: TRBD2; j_call: TRBJ2-3; clone_size: NA; v_call: TRBV11-2; cdr3_nt: TGTGCCAGCAGCTCAAGGATCCTACGGGGGGGCAGGTCAGATACGCAGTATTTT; cdr3_aa: CASSSRILRGGRSDTQYF
d_call: TRBD1; j_call: TRBJ2-7; clone_size: NA; v_call: TRBV7-9; cdr3_nt: TGTGCCAGCAGCTTAACAGGGGGCGGCGAGCAGTACTTC; cdr3_aa: CASSLTGGGEQYF
d_call: TRBD2; j_call: TRBJ2-5; clone_size: NA; v_call: TRBV9; cdr3_nt: TGTGCCAGCAGCCTGATAGCGGGGGGGGAGACCCAGTACTTC; cdr3_aa: CASSLIAGGETQYF
d_call: TRBD2; j_call: TRBJ2-5; clone_size: NA; v_call: TRBV5-6; cdr3_nt: TGTGCCAGCAGCTTAGCGGGACTACTCTTCCAAGAGACCCAGTACTTC; cdr3_aa: CASSLAGLLFQETQYF
d_call: NA; j_call: TRBJ1-1; clone_size: NA; v_call: TRBV27; cdr3_nt: TGTGCCAGCACTTCTTCCCCAGGGTGGGACACTGAAGCTTTCTTT; cdr3_aa: CASTSSPGWDTEAFF
d_call: TRBD1; j_call: TRBJ2-7; clone_size: NA; v_call: TRBV5-1; cdr3_nt: TGCGCCAGCAGCCGGTATTCGGGACAGGGTGAAGGGGACCGCTACGAGCAGTACTTC; cdr3_aa: CASSRYSGQGEGDRYEQYF
d_call: NA; j_call: TRBJ2-7; clone_size: NA; v_call: TRBV5-1; cdr3_nt: TGCGCCAGCCACCCAGGAACGGGAAGAACCTACGAGCAGTACTTC; cdr3_aa: CASHPGTGRTYEQYF
d_call: TRBD2; j_call: TRBJ2-5; clone_size: NA; v_call: TRBV7-2; cdr3_nt: TGTGCCAGCAGCTGGAATATGCTAGCGGGAGAGGAGACCCAGTACTTC; cdr3_aa: CASSWNMLAGEETQYF
d_call: NA; j_call: TRBJ2-7; clone_size: NA; v_call: TRBV5-1; cdr3_nt: TGCGCCAGCAGTGCGGGACGGTCATTCTACGAGCAGTACTTC; cdr3_aa: CASSAGRSFYEQYF
d_call: TRBD1; j_call: TRBJ1-2; clone_size: once; v_call: TRBV6-5; cdr3_nt: TGTGCCAGCAGTTACCTAGACAGGGGCCTCTATGGCTACACCTTC; cdr3_aa: CASSYLDRGLYGYTF
d_call: TRBD1; j_call: TRBJ1-5; clone_size: once; v_call: TRBV28; cdr3_nt: TGTGCCAGCAGTTTACCCTACAGGGGACGGCAGCCCCAGCATTTT; cdr3_aa: CASSLPYRGRQPQHF
d_call: NA; j_call: TRBJ2-7; clone_size: NA; v_call: TRBV5-1; cdr3_nt: TGCGCCAGCAGCTTGTCCCAGCGGGAGCAGTACTTC; cdr3_aa: CASSLSQREQYF
d_call: NA; j_call: TRBJ2-1; clone_size: NA; v_call: TRBV7-2; cdr3_nt: TGTGCCAGCAGCTCGTGGACAGATTCCTACAATGAGCAGTTCTTC; cdr3_aa: CASSSWTDSYNEQFF
d_call: NA; j_call: TRBJ1-5; clone_size: once; v_call: TRBV11-2; cdr3_nt: TGTGCCAGCAGCTTAGATCGAGGTCGGCCCCAGCATTTT; cdr3_aa: CASSLDRGRPQHF
d_call: NA; j_call: TRBJ1-1; clone_size: NA; v_call: TRBV18; cdr3_nt: TGTGCCAGCTCACCAGGGGTTAACACTGAAGCTTTCTTT; cdr3_aa: CASSPGVNTEAFF
d_call: NA; j_call: TRBJ1-1; clone_size: NA; v_call: TRBV11-2; cdr3_nt: TGTGCCAGCAGCTTAATGACCAGGAAGGGGTACACTGAAGCTTTCTTT; cdr3_aa: CASSLMTRKGYTEAFF
d_call: NA; j_call: TRBJ1-2; clone_size: NA; v_call: TRBV10-3; cdr3_nt: TGTGCCACAACCGGGATCGAGGGCTATGGCTACACCTTC; cdr3_aa: CATTGIEGYGYTF
d_call: NA; j_call: TRBJ1-2; clone_size: few; v_call: TRBV2; cdr3_nt: TGTGCCAGCAGAGAGACAGGAGCTAACTATGGCTACACCTTC; cdr3_aa: CASRETGANYGYTF
d_call: NA; j_call: TRBJ1-6; clone_size: NA; v_call: TRBV14; cdr3_nt: TGTGCCAGCAGCCCGATTCGACCGAACTATAATTCACCCCTCCACTTT; cdr3_aa: CASSPIRPNYNSPLHF
d_call: NA; j_call: TRBJ2-7; clone_size: NA; v_call: TRBV5-1; cdr3_nt: TGCGCCAGCAGCTTGAGGGGTTCGGAAGAGCAGTACTTC; cdr3_aa: CASSLRGSEEQYF
d_call: NA; j_call: TRBJ2-6; clone_size: NA; v_call: TRBV21-1; cdr3_nt: TGTGCCAGCAGCAACTTTCAGGTCCCCGGGGCCAACGTCCTGACTTTC; cdr3_aa: CASSNFQVPGANVLTF
d_call: NA; j_call: TRBJ2-2; clone_size: NA; v_call: TRBV7-9; cdr3_nt: TGTGCCAGCAGCTTAGGGTTAGCAGCCACCGGGGAGCTGTTTTTT; cdr3_aa: CASSLGLAATGELFF
d_call: NA; j_call: TRBJ1-2; clone_size: NA; v_call: TRBV6-5; cdr3_nt: TGTGCCAGCAGTTATGGAAGTGACAGTCAGCGTGGCTACACCTTC; cdr3_aa: CASSYGSDSQRGYTF
d_call: NA; j_call: TRBJ2-7; clone_size: once; v_call: TRBV7-2; cdr3_nt: TGTGCCAGCAGCTTAGCCGGCACTAGTTCATACGAGCAGTACTTC; cdr3_aa: CASSLAGTSSYEQYF
d_call: NA; j_call: TRBJ1-5; clone_size: NA; v_call: TRBV19; cdr3_nt: TGTGCCAGTAGTATTGGGGCAGACGATCAGCCCCAGCATTTT; cdr3_aa: CASSIGADDQPQHF
d_call: TRBD1; j_call: TRBJ1-1; clone_size: NA; v_call: TRBV25-1; cdr3_nt: TGTGCCAGCAGTGTTACAGGGGGCACTGAAGCTTTCTTT; cdr3_aa: CASSVTGGTEAFF
d_call: TRBD1; j_call: TRBJ1-2; clone_size: NA; v_call: TRBV28; cdr3_nt: TGTGCCAGCAGTTCGACCGGGACAGGGTCGAACTATGGCTACACCTTC; cdr3_aa: CASSSTGTGSNYGYTF
d_call: TRBD2; j_call: TRBJ2-3; clone_size: NA; v_call: TRBV19; cdr3_nt: TGTGCCAGTAACCCCCGGGCTAGCGGGGGTTATACGCAGTATTTT; cdr3_aa: CASNPRASGGYTQYF
d_call: NA; j_call: TRBJ2-5; clone_size: NA; v_call: TRBV9; cdr3_nt: TGTGCCAGCACCTACTCTGGACAACCCCAAGAGACCCAGTACTTC; cdr3_aa: CASTYSGQPQETQYF
d_call: NA; j_call: TRBJ2-1; clone_size: NA; v_call: TRBV5-1; cdr3_nt: TGCGCCAGCAGCTTGGGGCAGGCTGCCTACAATGAGCAGTTCTTC; cdr3_aa: CASSLGQAAYNEQFF
d_call: TRBD2; j_call: TRBJ2-3; clone_size: NA; v_call: TRBV11-2; cdr3_nt: TGTGCCAGCAGCTCATTCCTCTCGGGAGGAGATACGCAGTATTTT; cdr3_aa: CASSSFLSGGDTQYF
d_call: TRBD1; j_call: TRBJ1-1; clone_size: NA; v_call: TRBV15; cdr3_nt: TGTGCCACCAGCAGAGTGCAGGGGGTGGCTTTCTTT; cdr3_aa: CATSRVQGVAFF
d_call: NA; j_call: TRBJ1-4; clone_size: NA; v_call: TRBV7-9; cdr3_nt: TGTGCCAGCAGCTCCGACAGTTGGGGAGATGAAAAACTGTTTTTT; cdr3_aa: CASSSDSWGDEKLFF
d_call: TRBD1; j_call: TRBJ1-4; clone_size: NA; v_call: TRBV6-1; cdr3_nt: TGTGCCAGCAGTGCCCAGGGGGCCTATGAAAAACTGTTTTTT; cdr3_aa: CASSAQGAYEKLFF
d_call: NA; j_call: TRBJ1-5; clone_size: few; v_call: TRBV7-2; cdr3_nt: TGTGCCAGCAGCCCAAATGGACAGAACAGCAATCAGCCCCAGCATTTT; cdr3_aa: CASSPNGQNSNQPQHF
d_call: TRBD2; j_call: TRBJ2-3; clone_size: NA; v_call: TRBV18; cdr3_nt: TGTGCCAGCTCACCACCAATACTAGCGGCATACACAGATACGCAGTATTTT; cdr3_aa: CASSPPILAAYTDTQYF
d_call: NA; j_call: TRBJ2-7; clone_size: NA; v_call: TRBV7-8; cdr3_nt: TGTGCCAGCAGCTTAATAGCGTTTCCCTCCTACGAGCAGTACTTC; cdr3_aa: CASSLIAFPSYEQYF
d_call: NA; j_call: TRBJ1-1; clone_size: NA; v_call: TRBV18; cdr3_nt: TGTGCCAGCTCACCGATTTACGTCAATGGTGAAGCTTTCTTT; cdr3_aa: CASSPIYVNGEAFF
d_call: NA; j_call: TRBJ2-7; clone_size: once; v_call: TRBV19; cdr3_nt: TGTGCCAGTAGTATAAGAGGCGGGGCCCCCCTCTACGAGCAGTACTTC; cdr3_aa: CASSIRGGAPLYEQYF
d_call: NA; j_call: TRBJ2-1; clone_size: NA; v_call: TRBV11-3; cdr3_nt: TGTGCCAGCAGCGGTCGGTTTGCCCCAGCGGAGCAGTTCTTC; cdr3_aa: CASSGRFAPAEQFF
d_call: NA; j_call: TRBJ1-2; clone_size: NA; v_call: TRBV30; cdr3_nt: TGTGCCTGGAGTTTATCCGAGACATATGGCTACACCTTC; cdr3_aa: CAWSLSETYGYTF
d_call: NA; j_call: TRBJ2-1; clone_size: once; v_call: TRBV19; cdr3_nt: TGTGCCAGTAGTATATCCGTGGGCGCGGGGGAGCAGTTCTTC; cdr3_aa: CASSISVGAGEQFF
d_call: TRBD2; j_call: TRBJ2-2; clone_size: NA; v_call: TRBV28; cdr3_nt: TGTGCCAGCAGTTCCGCGGGGGACCACACCGGGGAGCTGTTTTTT; cdr3_aa: CASSSAGDHTGELFF
d_call: NA; j_call: TRBJ2-3; clone_size: NA; v_call: TRBV5-6; cdr3_nt: TGTGCCAGCAGAGGAACTGAGTCCCTTACTACGCAGTATTTT; cdr3_aa: CASRGTESLTTQYF
d_call: TRBD1; j_call: TRBJ1-1; clone_size: NA; v_call: TRBV2; cdr3_nt: TGTGCCAGATCCGGGACAGGGCTAACTGAAGCTTTCTTT; cdr3_aa: CARSGTGLTEAFF
d_call: TRBD1; j_call: TRBJ1-2; clone_size: NA; v_call: TRBV6-6; cdr3_nt: TGTGCCAGCAGTTCAGGGGGTGGCTACACCTTC; cdr3_aa: CASSSGGGYTF
d_call: NA; j_call: TRBJ1-1; clone_size: NA; v_call: TRBV9; cdr3_nt: TGTGCCAGCAGCGGAGCGAACACTGAAGCTTTCTTT; cdr3_aa: CASSGANTEAFF
d_call: TRBD1; j_call: TRBJ1-1; clone_size: NA; v_call: TRBV2; cdr3_nt: TGTGCCAGCAGTGGACAGGGGTTGACTGAAGCTTTCTTT; cdr3_aa: CASSGQGLTEAFF
d_call: NA; j_call: TRBJ1-5; clone_size: once; v_call: TRBV18; cdr3_nt: TGTGCCAGCTCAGTCTCAGGTAGCAATCAGCCCCAGCATTTT; cdr3_aa: CASSVSGSNQPQHF
d_call: TRBD1; j_call: TRBJ2-7; clone_size: NA; v_call: TRBV5-1; cdr3_nt: TGCGCCAGCAGCGTGATGACAGGGGTGGGTTACGAGCAGTACTTC; cdr3_aa: CASSVMTGVGYEQYF
d_call: NA; j_call: TRBJ2-2; clone_size: NA; v_call: TRBV9; cdr3_nt: TGTGCCAGCAGCGTTTATTCTCCTCGTAACACCGGGGAGCTGTTTTTT; cdr3_aa: CASSVYSPRNTGELFF
d_call: TRBD2; j_call: TRBJ2-7; clone_size: NA; v_call: TRBV5-1; cdr3_nt: TGCGCCAGCAGCGTAGCGGGGCCCTCCTACGAGCAGTACTTC; cdr3_aa: CASSVAGPSYEQYF
d_call: TRBD1; j_call: TRBJ2-7; clone_size: NA; v_call: TRBV19; cdr3_nt: TGTGCCAGTAGTAACAGGGGCTTCTCCTACGAGCAGTACTTC; cdr3_aa: CASSNRGFSYEQYF